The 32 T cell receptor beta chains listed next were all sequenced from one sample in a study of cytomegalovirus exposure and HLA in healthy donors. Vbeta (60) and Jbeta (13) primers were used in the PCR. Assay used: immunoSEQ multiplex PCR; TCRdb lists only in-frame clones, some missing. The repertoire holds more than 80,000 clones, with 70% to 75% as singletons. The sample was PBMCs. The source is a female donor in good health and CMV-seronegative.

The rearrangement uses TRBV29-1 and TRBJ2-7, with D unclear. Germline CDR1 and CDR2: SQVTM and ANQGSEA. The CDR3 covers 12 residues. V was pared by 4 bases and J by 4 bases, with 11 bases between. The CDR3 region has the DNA TGCAGCGTTGGAGGTTCAGCATACGAGCAGTACTTC. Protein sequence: CSVGGSAYEQYF.

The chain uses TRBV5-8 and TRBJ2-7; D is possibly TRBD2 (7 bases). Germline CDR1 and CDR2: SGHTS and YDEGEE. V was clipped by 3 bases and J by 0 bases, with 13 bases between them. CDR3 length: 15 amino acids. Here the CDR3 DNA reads TGTGCCAGCAGCTGGGGGGGCGGGCGCTCCTACGAGCAGTACTTC. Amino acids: CASSWGGGRSYEQYF.

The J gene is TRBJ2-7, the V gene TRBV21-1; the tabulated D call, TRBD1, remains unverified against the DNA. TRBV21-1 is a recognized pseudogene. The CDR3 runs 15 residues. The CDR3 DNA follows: TGTGCCAGCAGCACTGAACAGGGGGCGGTCTACGAGCAGTACTTC. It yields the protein CASSTEQGAVYEQYF.

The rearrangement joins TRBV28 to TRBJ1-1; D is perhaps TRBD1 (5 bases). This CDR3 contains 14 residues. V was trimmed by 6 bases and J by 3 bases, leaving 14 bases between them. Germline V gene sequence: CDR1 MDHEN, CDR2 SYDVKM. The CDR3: CASSPGLRDTEAFF. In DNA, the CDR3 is TGTGCCAGCAGCCCAGGGTTAAGGGACACTGAAGCTTTCTTT.

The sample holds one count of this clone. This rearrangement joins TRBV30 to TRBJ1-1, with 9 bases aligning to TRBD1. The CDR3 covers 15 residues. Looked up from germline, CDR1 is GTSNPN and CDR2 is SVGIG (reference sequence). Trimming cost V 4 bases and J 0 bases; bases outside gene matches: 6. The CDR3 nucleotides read TGTGCCTGGACGGGACAGGGCTACATGAACACTGAAGCTTTCTTT. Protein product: CAWTGQGYMNTEAFF.

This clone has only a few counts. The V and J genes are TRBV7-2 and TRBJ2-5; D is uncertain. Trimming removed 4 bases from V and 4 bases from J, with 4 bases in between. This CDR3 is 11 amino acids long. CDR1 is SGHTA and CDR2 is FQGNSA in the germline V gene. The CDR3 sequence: CASSSLETQYF. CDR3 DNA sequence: TGTGCCAGCAGCTCCCTAGAGACCCAGTACTTC. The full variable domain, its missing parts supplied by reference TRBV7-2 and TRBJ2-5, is GAGVSQSPSNKVTEKGKDVELRCDPISGHTALYWYRQSLGQGLEFLIYFQGNSAPDKSGLPSDRFSAERTGGSVSTLTIQRTQQEDSAVYLCASSSLETQYFGPGTRLLVL.

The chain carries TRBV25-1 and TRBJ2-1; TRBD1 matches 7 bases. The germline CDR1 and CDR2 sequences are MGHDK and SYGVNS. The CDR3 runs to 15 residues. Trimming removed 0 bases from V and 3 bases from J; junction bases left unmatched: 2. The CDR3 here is CASSEYRTGYNEQFF. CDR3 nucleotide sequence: TGTGCCAGCAGTGAATATAGGACAGGCTACAATGAGCAGTTCTTC.

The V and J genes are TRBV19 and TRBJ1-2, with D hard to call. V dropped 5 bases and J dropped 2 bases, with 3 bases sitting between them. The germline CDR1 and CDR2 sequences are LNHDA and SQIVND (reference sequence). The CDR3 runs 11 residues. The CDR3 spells CASSQNYGYTF. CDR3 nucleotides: TGTGCCAGTAGTCAAAACTATGGCTACACCTTC.

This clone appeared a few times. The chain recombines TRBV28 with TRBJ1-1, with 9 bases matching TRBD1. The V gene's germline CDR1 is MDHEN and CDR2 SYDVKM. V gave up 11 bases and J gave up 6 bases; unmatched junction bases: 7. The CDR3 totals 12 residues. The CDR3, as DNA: TGTGCCGCCACAGGGGGCAACGCTGAAGCTTTCTTT. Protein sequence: CAATGGNAEAFF.

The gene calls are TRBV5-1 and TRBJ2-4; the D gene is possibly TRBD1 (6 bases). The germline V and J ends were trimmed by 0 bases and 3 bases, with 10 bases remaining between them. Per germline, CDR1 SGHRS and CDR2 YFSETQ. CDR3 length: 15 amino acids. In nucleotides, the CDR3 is TGCGCCAGCAGCTTGGGGGGGCACGGCAAAAACATTCAGTACTTC. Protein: CASSLGGHGKNIQYF.

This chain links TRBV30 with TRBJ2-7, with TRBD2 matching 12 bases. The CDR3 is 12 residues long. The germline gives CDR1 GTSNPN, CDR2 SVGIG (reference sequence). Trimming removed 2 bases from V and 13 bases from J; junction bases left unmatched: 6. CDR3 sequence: CAWSRETSGGYF. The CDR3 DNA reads TGTGCCTGGAGTCGGGAGACTAGCGGGGGTTACTTC. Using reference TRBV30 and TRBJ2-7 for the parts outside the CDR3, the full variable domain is SQTIHQWPATLVQPVGSPLSLECTVEGTSNPNLYWYRQAAGRGLQLLFYSVGIGQISSEVPQNLSASRPQDRQFILSSKKLLLSDSGFYLCAWSRETSGGYFGPGTRLTVT.

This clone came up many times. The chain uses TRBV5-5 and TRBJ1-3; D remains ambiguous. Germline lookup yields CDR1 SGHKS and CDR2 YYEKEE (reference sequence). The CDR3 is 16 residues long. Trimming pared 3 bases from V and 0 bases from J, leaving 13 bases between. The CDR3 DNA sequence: TGTGCCAGCAGCTCGGGAGGACGGTTCTCTGGAAACACCATATATTTT. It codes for CASSSGGRFSGNTIYF.

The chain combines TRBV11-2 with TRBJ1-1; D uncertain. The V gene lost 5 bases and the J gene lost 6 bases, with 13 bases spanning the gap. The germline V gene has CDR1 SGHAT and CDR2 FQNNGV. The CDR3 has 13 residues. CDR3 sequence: CASSPSLGAEAFF. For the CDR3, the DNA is TGTGCCAGCAGCCCCTCATTGGGAGCTGAAGCTTTCTTT.

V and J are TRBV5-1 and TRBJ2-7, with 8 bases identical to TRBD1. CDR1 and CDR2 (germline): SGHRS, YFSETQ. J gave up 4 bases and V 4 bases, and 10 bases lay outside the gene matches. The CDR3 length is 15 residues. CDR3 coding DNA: TGCGCCAGCAGCATGGGACAGGTCCTCCGATACGAGCAGTACTTC. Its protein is CASSMGQVLRYEQYF.

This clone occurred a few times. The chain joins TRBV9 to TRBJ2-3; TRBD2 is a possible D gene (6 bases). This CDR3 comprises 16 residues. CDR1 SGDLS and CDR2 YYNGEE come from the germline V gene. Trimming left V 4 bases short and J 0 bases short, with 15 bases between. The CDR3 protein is CASSPSGATSTDTQYF. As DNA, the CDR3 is TGTGCCAGCAGCCCCTCGGGAGCGACCAGCACAGATACGCAGTATTTT.

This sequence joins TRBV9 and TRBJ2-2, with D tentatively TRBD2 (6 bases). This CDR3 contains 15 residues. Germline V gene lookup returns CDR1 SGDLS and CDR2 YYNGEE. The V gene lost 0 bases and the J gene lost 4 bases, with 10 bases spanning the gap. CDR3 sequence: CASSVAVGGTGELFF. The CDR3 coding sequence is TGTGCCAGCAGCGTAGCGGTGGGGGGCACCGGGGAGCTGTTTTTT.

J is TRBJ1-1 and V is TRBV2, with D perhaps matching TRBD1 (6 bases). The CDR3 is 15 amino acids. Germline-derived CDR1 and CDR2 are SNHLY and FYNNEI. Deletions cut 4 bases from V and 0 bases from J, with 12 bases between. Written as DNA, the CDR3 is TGTGCCAGCAGTGTGCCGACAGGCCTGAACACTGAAGCTTTCTTT. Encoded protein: CASSVPTGLNTEAFF.

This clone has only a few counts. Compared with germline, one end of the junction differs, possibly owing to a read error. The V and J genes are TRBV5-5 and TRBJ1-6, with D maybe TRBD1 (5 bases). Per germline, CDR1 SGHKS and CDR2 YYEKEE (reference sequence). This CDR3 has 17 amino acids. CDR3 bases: TGTGCCAGCAACTTGGGCCCGGCAGGGTGGAATAATTCACCCCTCCACTTT. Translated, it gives CASNLGPAGWNNSPLHF. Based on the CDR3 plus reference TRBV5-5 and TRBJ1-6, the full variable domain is DAGVTQSPTHLIKTRGQQVTLRCSPISGHKSVSWYQQVLGQGPQFIFQYYEKEERGRGNFPDRFSARQFPNYSSELNVNALLLGDSALYLCASNLGPAGWNNSPLHFGNGTRLTVT.

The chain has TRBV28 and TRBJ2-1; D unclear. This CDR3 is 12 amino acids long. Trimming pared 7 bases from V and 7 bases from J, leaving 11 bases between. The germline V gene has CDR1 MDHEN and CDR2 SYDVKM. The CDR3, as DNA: TGTGCCAGCACCCCGACTGAGAATGAGCAGTTCTTC. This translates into CASTPTENEQFF.

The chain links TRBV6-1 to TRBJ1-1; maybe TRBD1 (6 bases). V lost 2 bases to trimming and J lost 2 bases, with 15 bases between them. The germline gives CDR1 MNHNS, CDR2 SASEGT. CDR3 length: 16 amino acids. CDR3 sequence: CASSEKGGWPNTEAFF. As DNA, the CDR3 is TGTGCCAGCAGTGAAAAGGGGGGGTGGCCTAACACTGAAGCTTTCTTT.

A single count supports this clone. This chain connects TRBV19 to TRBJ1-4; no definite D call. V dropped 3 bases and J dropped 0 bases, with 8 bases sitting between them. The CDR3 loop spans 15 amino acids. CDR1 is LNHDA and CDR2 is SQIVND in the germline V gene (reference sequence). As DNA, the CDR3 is TGTGCCAGTAGTATTACGGGTGCAACTAATGAAAAACTGTTTTTT. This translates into CASSITGATNEKLFF.

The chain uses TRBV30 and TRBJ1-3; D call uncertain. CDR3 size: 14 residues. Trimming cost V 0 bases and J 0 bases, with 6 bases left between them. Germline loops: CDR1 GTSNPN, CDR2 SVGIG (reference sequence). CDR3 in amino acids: CAWSVGSSGNTIYF. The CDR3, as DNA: TGTGCCTGGAGTGTAGGGAGCTCTGGAAACACCATATATTTT.

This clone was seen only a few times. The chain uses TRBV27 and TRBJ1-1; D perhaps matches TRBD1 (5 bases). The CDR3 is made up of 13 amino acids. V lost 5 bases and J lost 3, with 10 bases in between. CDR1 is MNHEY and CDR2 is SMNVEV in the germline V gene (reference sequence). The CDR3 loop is CASSTGGYTEAFF. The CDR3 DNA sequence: TGTGCCAGCAGTACGGGGGGGTACACTGAAGCTTTCTTT.

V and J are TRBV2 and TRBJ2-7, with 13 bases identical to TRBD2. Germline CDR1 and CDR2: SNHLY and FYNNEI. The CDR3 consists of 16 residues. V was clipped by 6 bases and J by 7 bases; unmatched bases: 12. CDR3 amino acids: CASRVRLAGGSSEQYF. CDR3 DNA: TGTGCCAGCAGGGTTCGACTAGCGGGAGGCTCTAGTGAGCAGTACTTC.

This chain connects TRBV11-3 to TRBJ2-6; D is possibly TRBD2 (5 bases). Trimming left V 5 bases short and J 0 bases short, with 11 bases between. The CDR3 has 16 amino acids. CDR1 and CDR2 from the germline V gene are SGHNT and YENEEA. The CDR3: CASSAATSSGANVLTF. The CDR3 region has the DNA TGTGCCAGCAGCGCGGCAACTAGCTCTGGGGCCAACGTCCTGACTTTC.

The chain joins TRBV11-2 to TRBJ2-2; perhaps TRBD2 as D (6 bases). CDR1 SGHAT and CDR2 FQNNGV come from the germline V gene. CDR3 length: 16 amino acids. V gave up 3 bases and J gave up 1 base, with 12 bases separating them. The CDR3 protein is CASSFSLGLNTGELFF. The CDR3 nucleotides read TGTGCCAGCAGCTTTAGCTTGGGACTGAACACCGGGGAGCTGTTTTTT.

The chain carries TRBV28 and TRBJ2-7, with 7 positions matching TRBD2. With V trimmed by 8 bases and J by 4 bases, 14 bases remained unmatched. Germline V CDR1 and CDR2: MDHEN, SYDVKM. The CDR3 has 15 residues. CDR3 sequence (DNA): TGTGCCAGCGAGCTGGGGGGGACCGACTCGTACGAGCAGTACTTC. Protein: CASELGGTDSYEQYF.

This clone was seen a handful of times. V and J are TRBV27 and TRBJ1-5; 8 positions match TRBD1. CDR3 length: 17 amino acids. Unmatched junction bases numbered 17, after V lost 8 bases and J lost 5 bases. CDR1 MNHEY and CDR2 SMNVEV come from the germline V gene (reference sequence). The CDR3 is CASGRPPQGAGDQPQHF. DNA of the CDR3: TGTGCCAGCGGGCGCCCGCCTCAGGGGGCTGGCGATCAGCCCCAGCATTTT.

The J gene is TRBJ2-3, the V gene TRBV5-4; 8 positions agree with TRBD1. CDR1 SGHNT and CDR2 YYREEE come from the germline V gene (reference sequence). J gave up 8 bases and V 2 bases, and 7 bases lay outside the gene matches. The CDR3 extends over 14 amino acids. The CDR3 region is CASSLQGGSSTQYF. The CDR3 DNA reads TGTGCCAGCAGCTTACAGGGGGGTTCGAGTACGCAGTATTTT.

The CDR3: CASSLPLTSGSKGYEQFF. DNA of the CDR3: TGTGCCAGCAGCTTACCCCTTACTAGCGGGAGTAAGGGGTATGAGCAGTTCTTC. The chain has TRBV7-2 and TRBJ2-1, with TRBD2 matching 11 bases. The germline V gene has CDR1 SGHTA and CDR2 FQGNSA. Germline trimming cut 2 bases from V and 8 bases from J; bases unmatched to any gene: 14. This CDR3 contains 18 residues.

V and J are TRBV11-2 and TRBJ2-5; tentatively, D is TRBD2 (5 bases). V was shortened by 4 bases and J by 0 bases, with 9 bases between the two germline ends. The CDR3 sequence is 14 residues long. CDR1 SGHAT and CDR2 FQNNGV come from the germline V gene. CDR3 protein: CASSSPGNQETQYF. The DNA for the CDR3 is TGTGCCAGCAGCTCCCCCGGGAACCAAGAGACCCAGTACTTC.

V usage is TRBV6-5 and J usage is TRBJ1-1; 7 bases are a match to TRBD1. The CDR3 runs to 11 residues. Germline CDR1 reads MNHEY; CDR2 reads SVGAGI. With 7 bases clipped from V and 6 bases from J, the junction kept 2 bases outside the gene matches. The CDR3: CASTGGSEAFF. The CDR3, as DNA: TGTGCCAGCACAGGGGGATCTGAAGCTTTCTTT.